This TCR beta chain was observed in a study of chemoradiotherapy in HPV16-positive cancers. Study-wide results and limits: Candidate HPV-specific clones and E7-related TCR motifs grew in tumor during treatment.

This CDR3 is 15 amino acids long. After removal of 1 base from V and 4 bases from J, the junction contained 5 bases not matched to a gene. Germline V gene sequence: CDR1 SGHTA, CDR2 FQGNSA. Samples were taken several times over chemoradiotherapy. Libraries were prepared by immunoSEQ multiplex PCR; TCRdb keeps only in-frame clonotypes and omits some of them. The table shows around 9,800 clones, with 70% to 85% occurring only once. Details on this clone: Antigen unknown.

Sampling was carried out from a patient who underwent chemoradiotherapy. This chain joins TRBV7-2 and TRBJ2-7; 9 nucleotides line up with TRBD2. The origin of this receptor is a human donor with HPV-associated anogenital cancer. The CDR3 here is CASSLGAGGPYEQYF. DNA for the CDR3: TGTGCCAGCAGCTTAGGGGCGGGAGGGCCGTACGAGCAGTACTTC.